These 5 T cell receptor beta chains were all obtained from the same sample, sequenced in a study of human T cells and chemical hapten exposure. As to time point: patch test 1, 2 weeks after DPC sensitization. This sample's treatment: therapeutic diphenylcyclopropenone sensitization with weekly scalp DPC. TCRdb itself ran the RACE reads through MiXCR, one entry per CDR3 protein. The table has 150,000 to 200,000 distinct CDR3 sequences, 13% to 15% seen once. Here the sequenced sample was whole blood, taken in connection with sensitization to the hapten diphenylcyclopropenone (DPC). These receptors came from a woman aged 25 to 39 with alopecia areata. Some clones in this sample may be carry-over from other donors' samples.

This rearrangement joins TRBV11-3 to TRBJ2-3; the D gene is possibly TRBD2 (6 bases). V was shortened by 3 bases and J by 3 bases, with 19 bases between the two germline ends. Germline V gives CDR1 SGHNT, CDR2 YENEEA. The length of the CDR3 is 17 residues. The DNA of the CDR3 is TGTGCCAGCAGCTTGGGCGTCACGGGACTCTCAACAGATACGCAGTATTTT. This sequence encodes CASSLGVTGLSTDTQYF.

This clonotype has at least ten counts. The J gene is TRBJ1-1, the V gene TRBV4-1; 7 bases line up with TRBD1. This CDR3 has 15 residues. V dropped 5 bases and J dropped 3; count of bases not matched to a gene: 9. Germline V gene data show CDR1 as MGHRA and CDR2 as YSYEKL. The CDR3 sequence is CASSSGGGRDTEAFF. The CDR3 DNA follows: TGCGCCAGCAGCTCAGGGGGGGGCCGGGACACTGAAGCTTTCTTT.

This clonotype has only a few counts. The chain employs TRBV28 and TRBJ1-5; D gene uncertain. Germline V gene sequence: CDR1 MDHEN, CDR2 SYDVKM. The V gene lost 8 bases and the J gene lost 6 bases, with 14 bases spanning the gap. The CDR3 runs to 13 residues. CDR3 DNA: TGTGCCAGCGGCCAGGCACGGGCTCAGCCCCAGCATTTT. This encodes CASGQARAQPQHF.

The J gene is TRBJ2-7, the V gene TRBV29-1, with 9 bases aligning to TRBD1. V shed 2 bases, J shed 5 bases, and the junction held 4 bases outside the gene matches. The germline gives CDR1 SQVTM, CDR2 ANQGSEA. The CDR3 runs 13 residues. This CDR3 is CSVETTGGNEQYF. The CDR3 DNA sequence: TGCAGCGTTGAAACCACAGGGGGCAACGAGCAGTACTTC.

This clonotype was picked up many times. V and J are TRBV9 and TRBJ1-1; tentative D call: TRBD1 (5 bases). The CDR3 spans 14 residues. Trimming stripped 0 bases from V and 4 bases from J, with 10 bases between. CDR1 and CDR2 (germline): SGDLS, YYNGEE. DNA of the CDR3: TGTGCCAGCAGCGTAGCTGCGGGGGGCACTGAAGCTTTCTTT. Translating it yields CASSVAAGGTEAFF.